This T cell receptor beta chain emerged from a study of blood T cell repertoires in COVID-19 (TCRdb year 2020). Background on the whole study: Collaborator samples came from the United States, Italy and Spain and covered acute and convalescent phases of COVID-19. Subjects who had been exposed to COVID-19, were actively infected with it, or had recovered from it provided the deeply sampled blood TCRbeta repertoires that made up the dataset. The prospective study material was composed of cDNA or gDNA derived from T cells, B-cell-depleted T cells, or PBMCs. The sample metadata nearly always contained a de-identified subject ID, COVID-19 status, age in years and sex. The repertoires were released in a freely available public database meant as a resource for research on the immune response to SARS-CoV-2. The samples were drawn from the first 160 participants of the ongoing ImmuneRACE study and from 950 to 1,500 subjects provided by 6 global collaborators. Where available, HLA class I and class II types were taken from metadata supplied by the sample provider and were not determined by assay-based typing. The research as a whole found: The quantity of clinical and demographic metadata differed by source and by participant and was supplied without curation.

In the prospective study, participants were 18 to 89 years old, resided in 24 geographic areas of the United States, and were enrolled through a virtual design. In the prospective study, participants were assigned to cohorts based on the clinical history participants reported in a screening survey and a study questionnaire. In the prospective study, mobile phlebotomists collected whole blood, serum and a nasopharyngeal or oropharyngeal swab from each participant. Additional blood draws and questionnaires over an approximately 2-month period could optionally be provided by prospective study participants. Before DNA extraction, prospective study blood samples were shipped either frozen or at room temperature. CDR1 and CDR2 are read off the germline V gene as SGDLS and YYNGEE. Including cysteine and phenylalanine, the CDR3 has 16 amino acids. Left in the record is the CDR3 DNA by itself, 48 bases read in frame from the first base. V is pared back by 0 bases and J by 5 bases, with 12 bases lying between the germline termini.

TCRbeta CDR3 regions were amplified from genomic DNA by means of the immunoSEQ Assay, a bias-controlled multiplex PCR. The paper's data handling went like this. Within the assay, amplification of reference gene primers was used to estimate how many nucleated cells each sample contained. To quantify the absolute abundance of each unique TCRbeta CDR3 rearrangement, sequence reads were collapsed and filtered. Productive Simpson clonality was computed per sample as the square root of Simpson's diversity index over productive rearrangements. Imported from immuneACCESS, the table was reduced by TCRdb to in-frame sequences with V and J called. These copies leave out some clones; in studies compared against another copy, an unresolved V gene accounts for under half, and the cause of the remainder is not known. The V and J calls and clone size come from that table; D and trimming were worked out from the DNA. For this sample the table gives 340,000 or so clones, of which 70% to 90% were detected only once. The top ten hold 3.5% to 4.5% of the sample.

On this clone itself: Its specific antigen is unknown. No much larger clone exists at a distance of one base, and base qualities are not known.

Sequenced sample: PBMCs or T cells enriched from blood (not recorded which). The receptor was derived from a woman in her 40s with acute COVID-19. The chain links TRBV9 with TRBJ1-6; no D segment can be confidently identified. The CDR3 sequence is CASSVAPEVDNSPLHF. The nucleotides are TGTGCCAGCAGCGTAGCACCTGAGGTGGATAATTCACCCCTCCACTTT. Outside the CDR3, residues come from the reference TRBV9 and TRBJ1-6 proteins, so the full variable domain is: DSGVTQTPKHLITATGQRVTLRCSPRSGDLSVYWYQQSLDQGLQFLIQYYNGEERAKGNILERFSAQQFPDLHSELNLSSLELGDSALYFCASSVAPEVDNSPLHFGNGTRLTVT.